The sequence of this TCR beta chain was determined in a study of blood T cell repertoires in COVID-19. Overall study: Specimens from acute and convalescent COVID-19 originated in the United States, Italy and Spain. Sources were T cells, B-cell-depleted T cells, or PBMCs; the material itself was cDNA or gDNA.

In the authors' methods: Reference gene primer amplification yielded estimated nucleated cell counts. Only in-frame clones appear in the TCRdb table, and some are missing; sequencing was by immunoSEQ multiplex PCR. That table is the source of V, J and clone size, and D and trimming were worked out from the DNA. The sample lists about 160,000 clones; roughly 85% were seen once. Per germline, CDR1 SGHDN and CDR2 FVKESK. The ends were cut back, 1 base at V and 4 bases at J, with 16 bases in the middle. The CDR3 runs 16 residues. Sequenced sample: peripheral blood. The rearrangement joins TRBV14 to TRBJ1-2; D is perhaps TRBD1 (6 bases). The TCR originated in a human donor with acute or convalescent COVID-19. The donor label of this sample is uncertain. The CDR3 region is CASSQVRQGTFYGYTF. The CDR3, as DNA: TGTGCCAGCAGCCAAGTGAGGCAGGGGACATTCTATGGCTACACCTTC.